Presented here are 30 T cell receptor beta chains from one specimen sequenced in a study of CD8+ T cells in alopecia areata. Investigators isolated RNA and reverse transcribed it into cDNA to act as the sequencing template. Clones were sequenced by immunoSEQ multiplex PCR, and TCRdb holds only the in-frame ones, with some missing. The sample has around 100,000 clones, none seen only once; the top ten hold around 20%. Sequenced material: lesional skin. Every receptor here comes from a C3H/HeJ mouse with alopecia areata. The strain bears MHC haplotype H2-k.

Details on this clone: Any gene name here is a mouse gene name. The CDR3 extends 4 residues past the end of the read, so its final part is completed from the germline J gene. The rearrangement uses TRBV17 and TRBJ1-1, with 7 bases matching TRBD1. With V trimmed by 6 bases and J by 1 base, 5 bases remained unmatched. There are 14 residues in the CDR3. Per the germline V gene, CDR1 is MNHDT and CDR2 is YYDKIL. The CDR3 spells CASRAWDRNTEVFF. CDR3 bases read: TGTGCTAGCAGAGCCTGGGACAGAAACACA. The variable domain in full, completed from reference TRBV17 and TRBJ1-1, reads DTTVKQNPRYKLARVGKPVNLICSQTMNHDTMYWYQKKPNQAPKLLLFYYDKILNREADTFEKFQSSRPNNSFCSLYIGSAGLEYSAMYLCASRAWDRNTEVFFGKGTRLTVV.

This clone was detected a few times. Mouse gene names apply. The read halts 4 residues ahead of the CDR3 end, with the missing end drawn from the germline J gene. V usage is TRBV1 and J usage is TRBJ2-2; D is perhaps TRBD1 (6 bases). Deletions cut 3 bases from V and 5 bases from J, with 7 bases between. CDR1 is NSQYPW and CDR2 is LRSPGD in the germline V gene (reference sequence). This CDR3 has 13 residues. Incomplete CDR3 DNA: TGCACCTGCAGTGCGGGGACAACCGGG. It codes for CTCSAGTTG. The full CDR3 reads CTCSAGTTGQLYF.

The sample holds a few counts of this clone. The genes are named according to mouse. The DNA read from the CDR3 is TGTGCCTGGAGTCTAGTGGGGGAAGCTTAT. It specifies CAWSLVGEAY. The whole CDR3 protein reads CAWSLVGEAYEQYF. The chain has TRBV31 and TRBJ2-7; TRBD2 is a possible D gene (6 bases). Read data end 4 residues before the CDR3 end; the end is taken from the germline J gene. The CDR3 is 14 residues long. The germline V gene encodes CDR1 GKSSPN and CDR2 SITVG.

This clone was seen a few times. These gene names are mouse names. The sequence runs out 4 residues before the end of the CDR3; the remainder is reconstructed from the germline J gene. V and J are TRBV13-3 and TRBJ2-4; 8 bases map to TRBD1. The V gene's germline CDR1 is NNHDY and CDR2 SYVADS. CDR3 size: 15 residues. The CDR3: CASSDLRGRENTLYF. The CDR3 bases that were read are TGTGCCAGCAGTGATCTCAGGGGGCGTGAAAAC.

This clone was seen a handful of times. The genes and germline here are from mouse. The observed sequence ends 4 residues before the CDR3 terminus, with the missing tail filled in from the germline J gene. This chain joins TRBV19 and TRBJ2-1; D perhaps matches TRBD2 (5 bases). Germline V gene data show CDR1 as FNHDT and CDR2 as SITEND (reference sequence). V lost 2 bases, J lost 0 bases, and 9 bases lay in between. The CDR3 loop spans 15 amino acids. The sequenced CDR3 bases are TGTGCCAGCAGTATCAGTGGGGTTAACTATGCT. The encoded protein is CASSISGVNYA. The whole CDR3 reads CASSISGVNYAEQFF.

This clone was detected only a few times. The gene symbols are mouse symbols. The CDR3 end falls 4 residues outside the read, so it is completed with the germline J gene. The V gene is TRBV13-3, the J gene TRBJ1-1; 9 bases are shared with TRBD1. J gave up 1 base and V 0 bases, and 4 bases lay outside the gene matches. The CDR3 is 16 residues long. Germline lookup yields CDR1 NNHDY and CDR2 SYVADS. CDR3 sequence: CASSDATGGGNTEVFF. Incomplete CDR3 DNA: TGTGCCAGCAGTGATGCCACAGGGGGCGGAAACACA.

This clone has a handful of counts. Germline and genes here are mouse. The CDR3 end lies 4 residues beyond the end of the read and is filled in from the germline J gene. The genes are TRBV13-2 and TRBJ2-7; TRBD2 matches at 8 bases. There are 14 residues in the CDR3. In germline, CDR1 is NNHNN, CDR2 SYGAGS (reference sequence). This chain's CDR3 is CASGDEGLVYEQYF. The sequenced CDR3 bases are TGTGCCAGCGGTGATGAGGGACTGGTGTAT.

Many counts were recorded for this clone. The database protein in TCRdb disagrees with the DNA translation at residue 10; the sequence shown here was translated from the DNA. Gene names are mouse gene names. The read ends 3 residues before the CDR3 terminus; that terminus is restored from the germline J gene. J is TRBJ1-6 and V is TRBV19, with D unclear. TRBJ1-6 is an ORF, and what it does is uncertain. The CDR3 is 13 residues long. Per the germline V gene, CDR1 is FNHDT and CDR2 is SITEND (reference sequence). Trimming shortened V by 1 base and J by 8 bases, and 7 bases separated the two germline ends. The CDR3 here is CASSIRQDSPLYF. The sequenced CDR3 bases are TGTGCCAGCAGTATACGGCAGGATTCGCCC.

In this sample, this clone turned up a few times. The protein here is the DNA translation, as the TCRdb protein differs from it at residue 10. Gene names are the mouse ones. The CDR3 goes on 3 residues after the read ends, and that part is filled in from the germline J gene. The chain recombines TRBV19 with TRBJ1-6, with D possibly TRBD1 on 5 matching bases. TRBJ1-6 qualifies as an ORF whose function is uncertain. Germline-derived CDR1 and CDR2 are FNHDT and SITEND (reference sequence). V was shortened by 4 bases and J by 7 bases, with 9 bases between the two germline ends. The CDR3 loop spans 13 amino acids. The sequenced part of the CDR3 DNA is TGTGCCAGCAGTCCAAGACAGAATTCGCCC. Translated, it gives CASSPRQNSP. The entire CDR3 is CASSPRQNSPLYF.

With respect to this clone: Mouse gene names and germline throughout. The CDR3 end is not reached by the read, which stops 4 residues before it; the germline J gene fills it in. This rearrangement joins TRBV13-3 to TRBJ1-1, with 7 bases fitting TRBD1. Trimming took 6 bases from V and 3 from J; bases not matched to a gene: 8. The CDR3 covers 14 residues. Germline values: CDR1 NNHDY, CDR2 SYVADS. CDR3 DNA, as far as it was read: TGTGCCAGCATGGAGAGGGGGCGAGACACA. This gives the protein CASMERGRDT. The CDR3, in full, reads CASMERGRDTEVFF.

Concerning this clone: Mouse gene names apply. The read halts 4 residues ahead of the CDR3 end, with the missing end drawn from the germline J gene. The V call is TRBV13-3, the J call TRBJ1-2, with 9 bases lining up with TRBD1. The CDR3 is 14 amino acids. In germline, CDR1 is NNHDY, CDR2 SYVADS. The V segment lost 5 bases and the J segment 0 bases; nucleotides outside the gene matches: 2. This CDR3 is CASRTGGPNSDYTF. The covered CDR3 bases are TGTGCCAGCAGGACAGGGGGACCAAACTCC.

As for this clone: Genes here carry mouse names. The CDR3 region is CASTSTGSNTEVFF. The covered CDR3 bases are TGTGCCAGCACGTCGACAGGCTCAAACACA. The V gene is TRBV13-3, the J gene TRBJ1-1, with D maybe TRBD1 (6 bases). Coverage ceases 4 residues before the CDR3 finishes, and the germline J gene fills in the end. This CDR3 is built from 14 residues. Trimming cost V 6 bases and J 0 bases, with 12 bases left between them. Germline CDR1 reads NNHDY; CDR2 reads SYVADS.

At least ten counts were recorded for this clone. Here the gene names and germline are mouse. The read ends 4 residues shy of where the CDR3 ends; the end is completed using the germline J gene. This sequence joins TRBV13-3 and TRBJ2-5, with 9 bases lining up with TRBD1. Germline CDR1 is NNHDY and CDR2 is SYVADS. This CDR3 region has 15 residues. This chain's CDR3 is CATSFPGQGGDTQYF. The sequenced part of the CDR3 DNA is TGTGCCACCTCTTTTCCGGGACAGGGAGGGGAC.

This clone was seen a handful of times. Gene names follow the mouse nomenclature. The read halts 4 residues ahead of the CDR3 end, with the missing end drawn from the germline J gene. This chain links TRBV1 with TRBJ2-5, with D perhaps TRBD2 (6 bases). Trimming left V 3 bases short and J 2 bases short, with 15 bases between. This CDR3 has 16 residues. Germline assignment: CDR1 NSQYPW and CDR2 LRSPGD (reference sequence). CDR3 DNA (partial): TGCACCTGCAGTGCCCTTTGGGGGAGAGGCCAAGAC. Translating it yields CTCSALWGRGQD. The complete CDR3 reads CTCSALWGRGQDTQYF.

As regards this clone: The gene names here belong to mouse. The CDR3 goes on 4 residues after the read ends, and that part is filled in from the germline J gene. V usage is TRBV1 and J usage is TRBJ2-5; 9 bases align to TRBD2. Trimming took 3 bases from V and 0 from J; bases not matched to a gene: 7. The CDR3 contains 17 residues. Germline lookup yields CDR1 NSQYPW and CDR2 LRSPGD (reference sequence). Partial CDR3 DNA: TGCACCTGCAGTGCGCACTGGGGGGCGGTTAACCAAGAC. This encodes CTCSAHWGAVNQD. The entire CDR3 protein reads CTCSAHWGAVNQDTQYF.

With respect to this clone: Genes here carry mouse names. The read halts 4 residues ahead of the CDR3 end, with the missing end drawn from the germline J gene. The chain combines TRBV13-3 with TRBJ1-1, with D maybe TRBD1 (6 bases). Per germline, CDR1 NNHDY and CDR2 SYVADS. The CDR3 consists of 13 residues. V was cut by 4 bases and J by 2 bases, with 9 bases left in between. The CDR3 is CASSWDINTEVFF. CDR3 DNA (partial): TGTGCCAGCAGTTGGGACATCAACACA.

This clone was picked up many times. Gene names follow the mouse nomenclature. The read stops 4 residues short of the end of the CDR3; the missing end is completed from the germline J gene. The genes are TRBV19 and TRBJ2-3; the D gene is possibly TRBD1 (5 bases). Per germline, CDR1 FNHDT and CDR2 SITEND (reference sequence). There are 14 residues in the CDR3. Trimming took 7 bases from V and 0 from J, leaving 12 bases between them. CDR3 loop: CASVPGSSAETLYF. Partial CDR3 DNA: TGTGCCAGCGTCCCAGGGTCTAGTGCAGAA.

This clone was observed many times. Gene names and germline match the mouse. The sequence runs out 4 residues before the end of the CDR3; the remainder is reconstructed from the germline J gene. The chain recombines TRBV13-3 with TRBJ2-5, with 10 bases fitting TRBD2. Per germline, CDR1 NNHDY and CDR2 SYVADS. The CDR3 covers 13 residues. The part of the CDR3 DNA that was read is TGTGCCTCTCGACTGGGGGGCGAAGAC. This sequence encodes CASRLGGED. The CDR3 in its entirety is CASRLGGEDTQYF.

With regard to this clone: At residue 11, TCRdb's protein disagrees with the DNA translation; the protein shown here derives from the DNA. Germline and genes here are mouse. The read finishes 3 residues shy of the CDR3 end, and the germline J gene is used to complete it. This chain links TRBV1 with TRBJ1-3; 9 positions agree with TRBD1. The CDR3 has 14 residues. Germline values: CDR1 NSQYPW, CDR2 LRSPGD (reference sequence). CDR3 sequence: CTCSAEDRGTTLYF. The DNA read from the CDR3 is TGCACCTGCAGTGCAGAGGACAGGGGAACGACG.

As for this clone: Genes here carry mouse names. Read coverage stops 4 residues before the CDR3 terminus; the germline J gene supplies the remainder. V is TRBV1 and J is TRBJ2-1; 8 nucleotides match TRBD2. Looked up from germline, CDR1 is NSQYPW and CDR2 is LRSPGD (reference sequence). J was trimmed by 5 bases and V by 3 bases; bases with no gene match: 3. The CDR3 runs 14 residues. The CDR3 bases that were read are TGCACCTGCAGTGCTCTCTGGGGGGATGCT. Its protein product is CTCSALWGDA. From start to end, the CDR3 is CTCSALWGDAEQFF.

A word on this clone: Gene names and germline refer to mouse. The sequenced fragment ends 4 residues before the CDR3 boundary, so the rest is inferred from the germline J gene. The chain is built from TRBV13-1 and TRBJ2-3, with D perhaps TRBD1 (6 bases). V lost 0 bases and J 0 bases, leaving 11 bases between the germline ends. The CDR3 runs to 16 residues. Germline V lookup: CDR1 NSHNY, CDR2 SYGAGN. The CDR3 bases that were read are TGTGCCAGCAGTGATGTAGGGACAACTAGTGCAGAA. Residues: CASSDVGTTSAE. In full, the CDR3 reads CASSDVGTTSAETLYF.

Notes on this clone: Germline and genes here are mouse. The CDR3 end falls 4 residues outside the read, so it is completed with the germline J gene. Distinct nucleotide sequences in the sample also encode this CDR3. The chain employs TRBV1 and TRBJ2-7; 9 nucleotides align to TRBD2. The CDR3 is made up of 13 amino acids. Germline values: CDR1 NSQYPW, CDR2 LRSPGD (reference sequence). Germline trimming cut 6 bases from V and 2 bases from J; bases unmatched to any gene: 2. The sequenced part of the CDR3 DNA is TGCACCTGCAGGAGGACTGGGGCCTAT. Protein: CTCRRTGAY. The CDR3 in its entirety is CTCRRTGAYEQYF.

The sample holds a few counts of this clone. The gene names given are mouse names. The CDR3 loop is CASSRDRMDSDYTF. CDR3 DNA (partial): TGTGCCAGCAGCCGGGACAGGATGGACTCC. The V gene is TRBV19, the J gene TRBJ1-2; TRBD1 agrees at 8 bases. The read terminates 4 residues before the CDR3 end, so the remaining end is supplied by the germline J gene. The germline V gene encodes CDR1 FNHDT and CDR2 SITEND (reference sequence). This CDR3 region has 14 residues. The V segment lost 5 bases and the J segment 3 bases; nucleotides outside the gene matches: 6.

This clone was counted a few times. These gene names are mouse names. Read coverage stops 4 residues before the CDR3 terminus; the germline J gene supplies the remainder. This sequence joins TRBV19 and TRBJ1-2; 8 nucleotides align to TRBD1. The CDR3 covers 15 residues. After removal of 3 bases from V and 1 base from J, the junction contained 5 bases not matched to a gene. CDR1 FNHDT and CDR2 SITEND come from the germline V gene (reference sequence). The sequenced part of the CDR3 DNA is TGTGCCAGCAGTACCCCCGACAGGGGAAACTCC. This codes for CASSTPDRGNS. The full CDR3 reads CASSTPDRGNSDYTF. The full variable domain, in which reference TRBV19 and TRBJ1-2 provide the parts outside the CDR3, is GGIITQTPKFLIGQEGQKLTLKCQQNFNHDTMYWYRQDSGKGLRLIYYSITENDLQKGDLSEGYDASREKKSSFSLTVTSAQKNEMAVFLCASSTPDRGNSDYTFGSGTRLLVI.

This clone was seen a few times. All gene names here are mouse names. The sequence runs out 4 residues before the end of the CDR3; the remainder is reconstructed from the germline J gene. The chain recombines TRBV13-3 with TRBJ2-1, with a tentative D call TRBD1 (7 bases). From germline, CDR1 is NNHDY and CDR2 SYVADS. There are 12 residues in the CDR3. The covered CDR3 bases are TGTGCCAGCAGGCCAGGGGGGACT. Amino acids: CASRPGGT. The entire CDR3 reads CASRPGGTEQFF.

Comment on this clone: Gene names are mouse gene names. Read coverage stops 4 residues before the CDR3 terminus; the germline J gene supplies the remainder. The chain combines TRBV1 with TRBJ2-4; perhaps TRBD1 as D (6 bases). Trimming shortened V by 1 base and J by 1 base, and 12 bases separated the two germline ends. The CDR3 is made up of 16 amino acids. Germline V gene lookup returns CDR1 NSQYPW and CDR2 LRSPGD (reference sequence). CDR3 DNA (partial): TGCACCTGCAGTGCAGGGGCAGGGGAGGGTCAAAAC. Translating it yields CTCSAGAGEGQN. The entire CDR3 reads CTCSAGAGEGQNTLYF.

About this clone itself: Mouse germline and gene names are used. The missing CDR3 end, 4 residues past where the read stops, is filled in from the germline J gene. The chain carries TRBV19 and TRBJ2-5; D gene uncertain. CDR3 size: 15 residues. With 4 bases removed from V and 0 bases from J, the gap between germline ends came to 12 bases. Germline V gene sequence: CDR1 FNHDT, CDR2 SITEND (reference sequence). CDR3 amino acids: CASSRGTDNQDTQYF. CDR3 DNA (partial): TGTGCCAGCAGTCGAGGAACAGATAACCAAGAC.

A word on this clone: Each gene name is a mouse one. The CDR3 end is not reached by the read, which stops 4 residues before it; the germline J gene fills it in. The rearrangement uses TRBV13-2 and TRBJ2-3, with 7 bases fitting TRBD2. V gave up 2 bases and J gave up 0 bases; unmatched junction bases: 9. Looked up from germline, CDR1 is NNHNN and CDR2 is SYGAGS (reference sequence). This CDR3 contains 17 residues. CDR3 region: CASGDPLTGTSAETLYF. The CDR3 DNA, read in part, is TGTGCCAGCGGTGACCCCTTGACTGGGACTAGTGCAGAA.

This clone was observed a few times. The listed genes are named as in mouse. The CDR3 end lies 4 residues beyond the end of the read and is filled in from the germline J gene. The rearrangement uses TRBV1 and TRBJ2-7; 10 nucleotides align to TRBD1. Germline V gene data show CDR1 as NSQYPW and CDR2 as LRSPGD (reference sequence). CDR3 length: 14 residues. CDR3 DNA, as far as it was read: TGCACCTGCAGCGATGGGACAGGGGAATAT. The encoded protein is CTCSDGTGEY. The entire CDR3 sequence reads CTCSDGTGEYEQYF.

As concerns this clone: Genes and germline come from the mouse. Read sequence stops 4 residues before the CDR3 end, and the germline J gene provides the missing end. V usage is TRBV13-1 and J usage is TRBJ2-5, with TRBD2 identical over 12 bases. V was clipped by 2 bases and J by 2 bases; unmatched bases: 3. The length of the CDR3 is 16 residues. Germline CDR1 is NSHNY and CDR2 is SYGAGN. CDR3 region: CASSEGLGGFQDTQYF. The CDR3 bases that were read are TGTGCCAGCAGTGAGGGACTGGGGGGCTTCCAAGAC.